This TCR beta chain was retrieved from a study of shared clonotypes between healthy human individuals. Per the original methods: There were no quality scores in the junction-only immunoSEQ sequences, so filtering differed. Method: immunoSEQ multiplex PCR; TCRdb's copy keeps in-frame clones and lacks some. Clone size and the V and J calls come from that table; the DNA yielded D and trimming. Seen here are over 400,000 clones, 60% to 80% observed once, and the top ten hold about 11%. The sequence was obtained from a woman between 35 and 50 years old in good health. Some clones in this sample may be carry-over from other donors' samples. Sequences were obtained from PBMCs.

CDR3 in amino acids: CASSRGTENTEAFF. The CDR3 bases are TGTGCCAGCAGTCGCGGGACAGAGAACACTGAAGCTTTCTTT. The chain combines TRBV6-1 with TRBJ1-1; 7 nucleotides agree with TRBD1. The CDR3 loop spans 14 amino acids. CDR1 and CDR2 (germline): MNHNS, SASEGT. V gave up 5 bases and J gave up 1 base; unmatched junction bases: 4.